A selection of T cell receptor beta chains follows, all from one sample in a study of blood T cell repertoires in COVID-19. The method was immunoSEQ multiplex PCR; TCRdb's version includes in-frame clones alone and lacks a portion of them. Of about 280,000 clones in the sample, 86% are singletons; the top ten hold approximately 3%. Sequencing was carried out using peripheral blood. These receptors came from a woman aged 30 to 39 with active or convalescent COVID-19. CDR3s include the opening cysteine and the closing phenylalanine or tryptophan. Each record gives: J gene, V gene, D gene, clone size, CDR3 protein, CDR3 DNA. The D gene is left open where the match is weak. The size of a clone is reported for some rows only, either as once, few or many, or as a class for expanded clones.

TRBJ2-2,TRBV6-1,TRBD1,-,CASSFGDRATGELFF,TGTGCCAGCAGTTTTGGGGACAGGGCCACCGGGGAGCTGTTTTTT
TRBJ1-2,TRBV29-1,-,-,CSVPWGENGYTF,TGCAGCGTTCCCTGGGGCGAGAATGGCTACACCTTC
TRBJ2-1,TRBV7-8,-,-,CASSLWAGAYNEQFF,TGTGCCAGCAGCTTATGGGCAGGGGCCTACAATGAGCAGTTCTTC
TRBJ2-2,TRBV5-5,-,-,CASSASGQNTGELFF,TGTGCCAGCAGCGCCTCCGGACAGAACACCGGGGAGCTGTTTTTT
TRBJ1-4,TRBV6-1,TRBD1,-,CASRRTGTGNEKLFF,TGTGCCAGCAGGCGCACCGGGACAGGGAATGAAAAACTGTTTTTT
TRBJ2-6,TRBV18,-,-,CASSLTPGAGANVLTF,TGTGCCAGCTCATTAACCCCCGGGGCTGGGGCCAACGTCCTGACTTTC
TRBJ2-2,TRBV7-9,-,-,CASSSPGYGTGELFF,TGTGCCAGCAGCTCCCCGGGATATGGGACCGGGGAGCTGTTTTTT
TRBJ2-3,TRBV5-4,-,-,CASSLAQTYTDTQYF,TGTGCCAGCAGCTTGGCCCAAACCTACACAGATACGCAGTATTTT
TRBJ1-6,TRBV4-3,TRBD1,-,CASSQGDRANSPLHF,TGCGCCAGCAGCCAAGGGGACAGGGCCAATTCACCCCTCCACTTT
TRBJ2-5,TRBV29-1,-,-,CSVGRTAETQYF,TGCAGCGTTGGTAGGACAGCTGAGACCCAGTACTTC
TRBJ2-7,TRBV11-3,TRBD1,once,CASSLGDRVMDEQYF,TGTGCCAGCAGCTTAGGGGACAGGGTCATGGACGAGCAGTACTTC
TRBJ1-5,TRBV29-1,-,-,CSVSIRGWGEPQHF,TGCAGCGTATCAATTCGGGGGTGGGGAGAGCCCCAGCATTTT
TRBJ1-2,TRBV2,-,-,CASSLGGYGYTF,TGTGCCAGCTCCTTGGGGGGCTATGGCTACACCTTC
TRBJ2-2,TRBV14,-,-,CASSPGGGPNTGELFF,TGTGCCAGCAGCCCTGGAGGGGGCCCGAACACCGGGGAGCTGTTTTTT
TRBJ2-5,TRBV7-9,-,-,CASSYSLRDQYF,TGTGCCAGCAGCTACTCTCTGAGGGACCAGTACTTC
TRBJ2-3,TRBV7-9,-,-,CASSLRVDSTDTQYF,TGTGCCAGCAGCTTACGGGTAGATAGCACAGATACGCAGTATTTT
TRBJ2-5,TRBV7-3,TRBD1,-,CASSPGTGGAQETQYF,TGTGCCAGCAGCCCAGGGACAGGGGGGGCCCAAGAGACCCAGTACTTC
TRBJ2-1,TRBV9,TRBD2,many,CASSVDAGGYYNEQFF,TGTGCCAGCAGCGTCGACGCGGGGGGATACTACAATGAGCAGTTCTTC
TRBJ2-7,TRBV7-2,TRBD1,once,CASSSYRGISYEQYF,TGTGCCAGCAGCTCCTACAGGGGAATAAGCTACGAGCAGTACTTC
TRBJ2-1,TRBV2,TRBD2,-,CASMGTSGGAYNEQFF,TGTGCCAGCATGGGGACTAGCGGGGGGGCCTACAATGAGCAGTTCTTC
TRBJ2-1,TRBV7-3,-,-,CASSPGGYGRASGGSYNEQFF,TGTGCCAGCAGCCCCGGCGGTTACGGGAGAGCAAGCGGAGGCTCCTACAATGAGCAGTTCTTC
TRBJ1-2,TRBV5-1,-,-,CASSGNYGYTF,TGCGCCAGCAGCGGCAACTATGGCTACACCTTC
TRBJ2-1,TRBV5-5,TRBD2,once,CASSPRSSGDNEQFF,TGTGCCAGCAGCCCCCGGAGTAGCGGGGACAATGAGCAGTTCTTC